Each of the 3 T cell receptor beta chains below was sequenced from the same sample in a study of response to subunit inactivated influenza vaccine. MiXCR, applied by TCRdb to the RT-PCR reads, yields one record per CDR3 protein. The sample records about 300,000 distinct CDR3 sequences, 20% to 25% being singletons. This material consisted of PBMCs from blood, taken less than 22 months after vaccination. The receptors come from a man aged 50 to 75 who received an inactivated influenza vaccine.

This clonotype was found a few times. The V gene is TRBV18, the J gene TRBJ1-5, with D maybe TRBD1 (6 bases). Germline-derived CDR1 and CDR2 are KGHSH and LQKENI. The V gene lost 6 bases and the J gene lost 3 bases, with 15 bases spanning the gap. The CDR3 contains 15 residues. CDR3 sequence reads: CASSQIQGPNQPQHF. DNA for the CDR3: TGTGCCAGCTCCCAAATACAGGGACCCAATCAGCCCCAGCATTTT.

This clonotype showed up just a few times. This chain uses TRBV7-2 with TRBJ2-3, with 14 bases lining up with TRBD2. Unmatched junction bases numbered 1, after V lost 3 bases and J lost 5 bases. The CDR3 is made up of 15 amino acids. From germline, CDR1 is SGHTA and CDR2 FQGNSA. The CDR3 loop reads CASSFGTSGGDTQYF. In DNA, the CDR3 is TGTGCCAGCAGCTTTGGGACTAGCGGGGGAGATACGCAGTATTTT. Based on the CDR3 plus reference TRBV7-2 and TRBJ2-3, the full variable domain is GAGVSQSPSNKVTEKGKDVELRCDPISGHTALYWYRQSLGQGLEFLIYFQGNSAPDKSGLPSDRFSAERTGGSVSTLTIQRTQQEDSAVYLCASSFGTSGGDTQYFGPGTRLTVL.

V gene TRBV29-1 combines with J gene TRBJ2-1, with 10 bases fitting TRBD2. The CDR3 runs to 15 residues. Germline V gene lookup returns CDR1 SQVTM and CDR2 ANQGSEA. V trimming: 3 bases; J trimming: 7 bases; junction bases outside the gene matches: 9. In nucleotides, the CDR3 is TGCAGCGTTGACGCCCTGGGACTAGCGCCAAATGAGCAGTTCTTC. Its protein is CSVDALGLAPNEQFF.